This entry features one T cell receptor (beta chain) sequence. This specimen comes from a study of CD8 T cells in Susac syndrome. CDR1 is MNHEY, CDR2 SMNVEV, per germline (reference sequence). Trimming left V 2 bases short and J 5 bases short, with 12 bases between. The CDR3 spans 14 residues. It was with random hexamers that about 0.45 to 1 ug RNA was reverse transcribed. TCRdb independently ran MiXCR on the immunoSEQ multiplex PCR reads; one entry per CDR3 protein. This table holds over 100,000 distinct CDR3 sequences, 90% to 95% found once. This receptor was obtained from a human donor with Susac syndrome. Sample: CD8+ T cells from PBMCs. The J gene is TRBJ2-5, the V gene TRBV27; D unresolved. CDR3 bases: TGTGCCAGCAGTTTACCAGAGAACCCGGAGACCCAGTACTTC. Amino acid sequence: CASSLPENPETQYF.